These 18 T cell receptor beta chains originate from one sample sequenced in a study of cytomegalovirus exposure and HLA in healthy donors. Primers for the PCR totalled 60 Vbeta and 13 Jbeta. Profiled with immunoSEQ multiplex PCR; TCRdb holds only in-frame clones, not every one. The sample carries under 150,000 clones, 82% recorded once. Sample: PBMCs. The receptor source for this set is a boy younger than 10 in good health and CMV-seronegative.

The rearrangement joins TRBV11-2 to TRBJ1-5; the D is unclear. This CDR3 has 12 amino acids. Per germline, CDR1 SGHAT and CDR2 FQNNGV. The V and J ends lost 1 base and 7 bases respectively, with 5 bases between them. The CDR3 coding sequence is TGTGCCAGCAGCTTAGTACGGCAGCCCCAGCATTTT. Its protein is CASSLVRQPQHF.

This clone has a single count. This chain connects TRBV9 to TRBJ2-1; TRBD1 matches 10 bases. Germline V CDR1 and CDR2: SGDLS, YYNGEE. Trimming took 3 bases from V and 9 from J; bases not matched to a gene: 3. The CDR3 totals 13 residues. The CDR3 DNA reads as TGTGCCAGCAGCGCCGGACAGGGGGGTGAGCAGTTCTTC. Translating it yields CASSAGQGGEQFF.

This clone has just one count. This chain uses TRBV5-6 with TRBJ2-1; 10 bases are a match to TRBD2. J lost 9 bases, V lost 2 bases, and 2 bases had no gene match. CDR1 is SGHDT, CDR2 YYEEEE, per germline. This CDR3 has 13 amino acids. CDR3 sequence: CASSLSGRVEQFF. Here the CDR3 DNA reads TGTGCCAGCAGCTTAAGCGGGAGGGTTGAGCAGTTCTTC. The variable domain in full, completed from reference TRBV5-6 and TRBJ2-1, reads DAGVTQSPTHLIKTRGQQVTLRCSPKSGHDTVSWYQQALGQGPQFIFQYYEEEERQRGNFPDRFSGHQFPNYSSELNVNALLLGDSALYLCASSLSGRVEQFFGPGTRLTVL.

The chain uses TRBV9 and TRBJ2-3; 8 nucleotides align to TRBD2. The CDR3 consists of 12 residues. Germline-derived CDR1 and CDR2 are SGDLS and YYNGEE. Trimming cost V 1 base and J 8 bases; bases outside gene matches: 0. CDR3 in amino acids: CASSVLAGTQYF. CDR3 DNA sequence: TGTGCCAGCAGCGTACTAGCGGGTACGCAGTATTTT.

This chain uses TRBV10-1 with TRBJ1-3; D not certain. The V gene lost 6 bases and the J gene lost 1 base, with 16 bases spanning the gap. The CDR3 contains 16 residues. The germline V gene has CDR1 WNHNN and CDR2 SYGVQD (reference sequence). The CDR3 DNA sequence: TGCGCCAGCAGCCCCGGGGAAGTGGGTTCTGGAAACACCATATATTTT. Protein: CASSPGEVGSGNTIYF.

The V gene is TRBV21-1, the J gene TRBJ2-1; whether TRBD1, the table's D call, matches the DNA was not checked. TRBV21-1 is a pseudogene segment. CDR3 length: 13 residues. The DNA of the CDR3 is TGTGCCAGCAGCACGGGACAGGGCAATGAGCAGTTCTTC. This encodes CASSTGQGNEQFF.

The rearrangement joins TRBV5-1 to TRBJ2-1; no clear D. CDR3 length equals 12 residues. In germline, CDR1 is SGHRS, CDR2 YFSETQ. V lost 0 bases and J 5 bases, leaving 3 bases between the germline ends. The CDR3 DNA reads TGCGCCAGCAGCTTGGTAGACAATGAGCAGTTCTTC. Amino acids: CASSLVDNEQFF. The full variable domain, in which reference TRBV5-1 and TRBJ2-1 provide the parts outside the CDR3, is KAGVTQTPRYLIKTRGQQVTLSCSPISGHRSVSWYQQTPGQGLQFLFEYFSETQRNKGNFPGRFSGRQFSNSRSEMNVSTLELGDSALYLCASSLVDNEQFFGPGTRLTVL.

V and J are TRBV5-4 and TRBJ1-6, with D possibly matching TRBD1 (6 bases). Trimming removed 1 base from V and 0 bases from J, with 8 bases in between. Germline V CDR1 and CDR2: SGHNT, YYREEE (reference sequence). The CDR3 has 16 amino acids. CDR3 nucleotide sequence: TGTGCCAGCAGCTTGTCGACAGGCTCCTATAATTCACCCCTCCACTTT. Translation gives CASSLSTGSYNSPLHF. Combining the CDR3 with reference TRBV5-4 and TRBJ1-6 gives the whole variable domain ETGVTQSPTHLIKTRGQQVTLRCSSQSGHNTVSWYQQALGQGPQFIFQYYREEENGRGNFPPRFSGLQFPNYSSELNVNALELDDSALYLCASSLSTGSYNSPLHFGNGTRLTVT.

This sequence joins TRBV7-9 and TRBJ1-5; unclear D gene. Trimming removed 1 base from V and 9 bases from J, with 10 bases in between. CDR3 length equals 13 residues. Germline lookup yields CDR1 SEHNR and CDR2 FQNEAQ (reference sequence). This CDR3 reads CASSLEESRPQHF. DNA for the CDR3: TGTGCCAGCAGCTTAGAGGAGTCACGGCCCCAGCATTTT.

With regard to this clone: This same CDR3 is encoded by further DNA sequences in the sample. The rearrangement links TRBV4-2 to TRBJ1-2; D not resolved. Between the trimmed V and J ends, which lost 1 base and 6 bases, there was a span of 9 bases. This CDR3 spans 13 amino acids. Germline V gene data show CDR1 as LGHNA and CDR2 as YNFKEQ. As DNA, the CDR3 is TGTGCCAGCAGCCAAGGGAGCCCAGATGGCTACACCTTC. This gives the protein CASSQGSPDGYTF.

Only a few counts were recorded for this clone. The chain has TRBV9 and TRBJ2-2, with 15 bases that match TRBD2. With 4 bases clipped from V and 5 bases from J, the junction kept 9 bases outside the gene matches. Germline CDR1 is SGDLS and CDR2 is YYNGEE. The CDR3 contains 18 residues. The CDR3 region is CASSSGLAGGPVTGELFF. In DNA form, the CDR3 reads TGTGCCAGCAGCTCCGGACTAGCGGGGGGGCCGGTTACCGGGGAGCTGTTTTTT.

This chain uses TRBV27 with TRBJ2-5; TRBD2 matches at 13 bases. Germline V gives CDR1 MNHEY, CDR2 SMNVEV (reference sequence). This CDR3 is 15 amino acids long. J gave up 2 bases and V 3 bases, and 0 bases lay outside the gene matches. In DNA, the CDR3 is TGTGCCAGCAGTTTGGGACTAGCGGGACAAGAGACCCAGTACTTC. Amino acid sequence: CASSLGLAGQETQYF.

V usage is TRBV6-5 and J usage is TRBJ2-2, with TRBD1 identical over 8 bases. Germline lookup yields CDR1 MNHEY and CDR2 SVGAGI. V was pared by 10 bases and J by 2 bases, with 9 bases of the junction left unmatched. The CDR3 has 15 amino acids. The CDR3 nucleotides are TGTGCCACCAGGCGAACAGGGGGAAACACCGGGGAGCTGTTTTTT. Translated, it gives CATRRTGGNTGELFF.

This clone was seen only a few times. V is TRBV5-8 and J is TRBJ2-1; D is perhaps TRBD2 (5 bases). The V gene lost 2 bases and the J gene lost 6 bases, with 27 bases spanning the gap. CDR3 length: 19 amino acids. CDR1 and CDR2 (germline): SGHTS, YDEGEE. The CDR3 region has the DNA TGTGCCAGCAGCTTCAACAGTGACGGGATGGCCGGAGTCGGCAATGAGCAGTTCTTC. As protein: CASSFNSDGMAGVGNEQFF.

J is TRBJ2-3 and V is TRBV5-6, with 10 positions matching TRBD1. The germline V gene has CDR1 SGHDT and CDR2 YYEEEE. The CDR3 is made up of 19 amino acids. V lost 2 bases to trimming and J lost 2 bases; unmatched junction nucleotides: 14. The CDR3, as DNA: TGTGCCAGCAGCTTCAGAAAACACGGGACAGGGGAGACCACAGATACGCAGTATTTT. Encoded protein: CASSFRKHGTGETTDTQYF.

This clone was observed a single time. The rearrangement links TRBV29-1 to TRBJ1-1; perhaps TRBD1 as D (6 bases). This CDR3 region has 13 residues. V lost 7 bases and J lost 3, with 15 bases in between. CDR1 is SQVTM, CDR2 ANQGSEA, per germline. This CDR3 is CSARTETYTEAFF. In DNA form, the CDR3 reads TGCAGCGCCAGGACAGAGACTTACACTGAAGCTTTCTTT.

This clone was detected a few times. The chain carries TRBV6-6 and TRBJ1-1; the D is unclear. The length of the CDR3 is 13 residues. The germline gives CDR1 MNHNY, CDR2 SVGAGI (reference sequence). Trimming removed 5 bases at V and 1 base at J, with 8 bases between. The CDR3 nucleotides read TGTGCCAGCAGTCCTACAGAGAACACTGAAGCTTTCTTT. Its protein product is CASSPTENTEAFF.

This chain joins TRBV6-5 and TRBJ1-2, with D possibly matching TRBD1 (6 bases). The germline V gene has CDR1 MNHEY and CDR2 SVGAGI. Between the trimmed V and J ends, which lost 8 bases and 4 bases, there was a span of 8 bases. The CDR3 extends over 11 amino acids. DNA for the CDR3: TGTGCCAGCTCACAGGGCTATGGCTACACCTTC. Translating it yields CASSQGYGYTF.